Each of the 7 T cell receptor beta chains below was sequenced from the same sample in a study of CD8 T cells in Susac syndrome. The authors reverse transcribed roughly 0.5 to 1 ug RNA with random hexamers. TCRdb re-derived calls from the immunoSEQ multiplex PCR reads in MiXCR, one entry per CDR3 protein. This sample has fewer than 150,000 distinct CDR3 sequences, with about 90% found just once. Sequenced: CD8+ T cells from PBMCs. All receptors derive from a human donor with multiple sclerosis.

This clonotype was recorded once. This rearrangement joins TRBV4-2 to TRBJ2-1; tentatively, D is TRBD2 (5 bases). The CDR3 is made up of 14 amino acids. Trimming removed 0 bases from V and 7 bases from J, with 10 bases in between. In germline, CDR1 is LGHNA, CDR2 YNFKEQ. The CDR3 is CASSQDYPGNEQFF. The CDR3 DNA reads TGTGCCAGCAGCCAAGACTATCCGGGAAATGAGCAGTTCTTC.

The chain employs TRBV6-5 and TRBJ2-1; possibly TRBD2 for D (6 bases). The germline V gene encodes CDR1 MNHEY and CDR2 SVGAGI. CDR3 length equals 17 residues. V was clipped by 0 bases and J by 6 bases, with 18 bases between them. Written as DNA, the CDR3 is TGTGCCAGCAGTTACTCGAATCTAGCGAAGACCCTCAATGAGCAGTTCTTC. Its translation is CASSYSNLAKTLNEQFF.

This chain connects TRBV5-4 to TRBJ1-2; D is perhaps TRBD1 (6 bases). The V end lost 4 bases, the J end lost 7 bases, and 11 bases lay between the germline ends. The CDR3 consists of 12 residues. Per germline, CDR1 SGHNT and CDR2 YYREEE (reference sequence). CDR3 sequence reads: CASSPGGAGYTF. DNA for the CDR3: TGTGCCAGCAGCCCGGGGGGCGCTGGCTACACCTTC. The entire variable domain, with the rest obtained from reference TRBV5-4 and TRBJ1-2, is as follows: ETGVTQSPTHLIKTRGQQVTLRCSSQSGHNTVSWYQQALGQGPQFIFQYYREEENGRGNFPPRFSGLQFPNYSSELNVNALELDDSALYLCASSPGGAGYTFGSGTRLTVV.

The chain links TRBV12-3 or TRBV12-4 to TRBJ2-1; 10 bases map to TRBD2. The V gene end was trimmed by 6 bases and the J gene end by 1 base; junction bases not matched to a gene: 3. The CDR3 runs to 15 residues. The CDR3 region has the DNA TGTGCCAGCAGCGGACTAGCGGCATCCTACAATGAGCAGTTCTTC. Its translation is CASSGLAASYNEQFF.

In its sample, this clonotype was seen a few times. J is TRBJ2-2 and V is TRBV4-2; maybe TRBD1 (5 bases). V was cut by 6 bases and J by 7 bases, with 9 bases left in between. The germline gives CDR1 LGHNA, CDR2 YNFKEQ. The CDR3 length is 12 residues. The CDR3 DNA is TGTGCCAGCAGTTATCAGGGCGGGGAGCTGTTTTTT. Encoded protein: CASSYQGGELFF.

The chain couples TRBV6-5 to TRBJ1-2; 7 positions match TRBD1. This CDR3 has 14 residues. Germline trimming cut 6 bases from V and 2 bases from J; bases unmatched to any gene: 6. Germline loops: CDR1 MNHEY, CDR2 SVGAGI. The CDR3 DNA is TGTGCCAGCAGCTCCGGGACAGCCAACTATGGCTACACCTTC. It codes for CASSSGTANYGYTF.

The J gene is TRBJ1-2, the V gene TRBV20-1; D unresolved. Trimming shortened V by 5 bases and J by 2 bases, and 9 bases separated the two germline ends. This CDR3 is built from 12 residues. The V gene's germline CDR1 is DFQATT and CDR2 SNEGSKA (reference sequence). The CDR3 protein is CSAEPINYGYTF. Here the CDR3 DNA reads TGCAGTGCTGAGCCGATCAACTATGGCTACACCTTC.